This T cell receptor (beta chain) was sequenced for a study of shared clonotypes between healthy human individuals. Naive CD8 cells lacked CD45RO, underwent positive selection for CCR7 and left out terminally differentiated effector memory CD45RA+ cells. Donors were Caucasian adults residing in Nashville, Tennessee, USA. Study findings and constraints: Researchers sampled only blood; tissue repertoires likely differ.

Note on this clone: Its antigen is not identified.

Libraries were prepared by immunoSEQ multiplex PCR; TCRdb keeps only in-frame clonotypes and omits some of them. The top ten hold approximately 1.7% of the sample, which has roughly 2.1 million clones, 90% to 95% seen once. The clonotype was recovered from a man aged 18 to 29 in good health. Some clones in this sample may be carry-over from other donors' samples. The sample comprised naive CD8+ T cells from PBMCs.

In DNA, the CDR3 is TGTGCCAGCAGCGTAGGGCGGAGTTATAATTCACCCCTCCACTTT. Translation: CASSVGRSYNSPLHF. The chain carries TRBV9 and TRBJ1-6; no definite D call. CDR1 is SGDLS and CDR2 is YYNGEE in the germline V gene. Trimming pared 0 bases from V and 4 bases from J, leaving 8 bases between. This CDR3 is built from 15 residues.